This TCR beta chain was profiled in a study of OX40 agonist ivuxolimab in advanced cancers. Clones were read by immunoSEQ multiplex PCR, and TCRdb kept only the in-frame ones, dropping some. The sample lists more than 70,000 clones; nearly 90% were seen once. Samples of blood were obtained at baseline, on cycle 4 day 1, and on cycle 7 day 1. The germline gives CDR1 GTSNPN, CDR2 SVGIG (reference sequence). Trimming at V came to 3 bases and at J to 4 bases, leaving 9 bases not matched to a gene. CDR3 length equals 15 residues. Source: CD4+ or CD8+ T cells sorted from blood, taken in a trial of the OX40 agonist ivuxolimab. This chain joins TRBV30 and TRBJ2-7, with TRBD1 matching 10 bases. The sequence was collected from an adult with an advanced solid tumor such as melanoma, head and neck, liver or kidney cancer. This CDR3 reads CAWRHNPGQGYEQYF. CDR3 coding DNA: TGTGCCTGGAGACACAACCCGGGACAGGGGTACGAGCAGTACTTC.